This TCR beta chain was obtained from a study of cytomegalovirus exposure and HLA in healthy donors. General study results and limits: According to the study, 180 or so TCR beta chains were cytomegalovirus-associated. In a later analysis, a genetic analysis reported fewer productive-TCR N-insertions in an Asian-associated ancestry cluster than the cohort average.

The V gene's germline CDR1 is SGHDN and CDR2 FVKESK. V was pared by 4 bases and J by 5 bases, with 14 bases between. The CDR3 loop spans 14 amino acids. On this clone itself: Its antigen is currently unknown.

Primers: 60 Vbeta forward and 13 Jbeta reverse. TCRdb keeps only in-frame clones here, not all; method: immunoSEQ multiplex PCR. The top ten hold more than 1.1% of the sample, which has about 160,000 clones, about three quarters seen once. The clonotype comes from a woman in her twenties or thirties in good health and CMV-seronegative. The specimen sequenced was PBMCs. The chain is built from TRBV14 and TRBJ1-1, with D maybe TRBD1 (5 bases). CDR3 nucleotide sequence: TGTGCCAGCAGCCCTTACAGGAGTTGGACTGAAGCTTTCTTT. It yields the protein CASSPYRSWTEAFF.